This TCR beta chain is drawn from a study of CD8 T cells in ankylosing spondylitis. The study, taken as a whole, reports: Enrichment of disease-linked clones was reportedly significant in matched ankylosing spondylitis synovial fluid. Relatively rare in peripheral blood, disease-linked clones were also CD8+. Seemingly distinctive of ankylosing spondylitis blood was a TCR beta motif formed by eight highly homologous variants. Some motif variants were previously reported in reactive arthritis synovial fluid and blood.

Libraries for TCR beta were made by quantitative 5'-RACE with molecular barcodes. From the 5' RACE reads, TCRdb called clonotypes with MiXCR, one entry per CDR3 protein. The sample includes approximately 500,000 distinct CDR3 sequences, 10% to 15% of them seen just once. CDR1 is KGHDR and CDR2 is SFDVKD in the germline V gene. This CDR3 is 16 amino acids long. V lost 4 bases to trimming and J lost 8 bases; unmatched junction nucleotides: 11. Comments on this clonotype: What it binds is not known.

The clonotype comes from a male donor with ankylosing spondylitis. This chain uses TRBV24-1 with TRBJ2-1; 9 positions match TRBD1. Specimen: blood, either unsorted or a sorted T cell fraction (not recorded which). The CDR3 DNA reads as TGTGCCACCAGTGACCGGGACAGGGTTCTACAAGATGAGCAGTTCTTC. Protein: CATSDRDRVLQDEQFF.